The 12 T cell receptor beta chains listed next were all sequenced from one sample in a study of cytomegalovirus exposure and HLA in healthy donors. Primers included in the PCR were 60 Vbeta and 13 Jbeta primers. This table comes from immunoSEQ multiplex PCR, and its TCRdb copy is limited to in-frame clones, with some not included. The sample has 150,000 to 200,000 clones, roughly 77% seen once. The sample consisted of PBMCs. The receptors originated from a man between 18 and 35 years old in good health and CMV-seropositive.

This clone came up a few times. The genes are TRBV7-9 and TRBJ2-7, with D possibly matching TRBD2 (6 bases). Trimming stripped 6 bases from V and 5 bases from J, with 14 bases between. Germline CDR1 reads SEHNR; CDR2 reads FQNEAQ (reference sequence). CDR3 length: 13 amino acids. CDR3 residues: CASSDGGTHEQYF. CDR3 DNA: TGTGCCAGCAGTGATGGGGGGACCCACGAGCAGTACTTC.

As DNA, the CDR3 is TGTGCCAGCAGTTTCGGTGCCCGGGGTTACTTC. Translating gives CASSFGARGYF. The chain carries TRBV28 and TRBJ2-7; tentative D call: TRBD2 (5 bases). The CDR3 is 11 amino acids. Germline lookup yields CDR1 MDHEN and CDR2 SYDVKM. The ends were cut back, 3 bases at V and 13 bases at J, with 13 bases in the middle. The full variable domain, its missing parts supplied by reference TRBV28 and TRBJ2-7, is DVKVTQSSRYLVKRTGEKVFLECVQDMDHENMFWYRQDPGLGLRLIYFSYDVKMKEKGDIPEGYSVSREKKERFSLILESASTNQTSMYLCASSFGARGYFGPGTRLTVT.

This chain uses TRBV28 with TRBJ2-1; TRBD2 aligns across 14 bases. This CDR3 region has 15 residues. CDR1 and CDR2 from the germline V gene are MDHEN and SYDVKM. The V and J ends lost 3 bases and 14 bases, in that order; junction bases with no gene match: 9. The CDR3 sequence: CASSFSTSGRAGEFF. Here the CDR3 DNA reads TGTGCCAGCAGTTTTTCGACTAGCGGGAGGGCCGGGGAGTTCTTC.

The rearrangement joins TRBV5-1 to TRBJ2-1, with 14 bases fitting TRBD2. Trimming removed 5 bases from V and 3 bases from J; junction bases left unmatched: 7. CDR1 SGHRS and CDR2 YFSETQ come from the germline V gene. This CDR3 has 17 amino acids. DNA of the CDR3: TGCGCCAGCAGACTGGGACTAGCGGGAGTTTTCTACAATGAGCAGTTCTTC. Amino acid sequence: CASRLGLAGVFYNEQFF.

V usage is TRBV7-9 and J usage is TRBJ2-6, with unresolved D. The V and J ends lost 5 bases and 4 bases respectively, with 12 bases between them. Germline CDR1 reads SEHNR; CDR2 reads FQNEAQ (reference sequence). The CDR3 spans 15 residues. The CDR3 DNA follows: TGTGCCAGCAGCATAAGAGGCGGCGGGGCCAACGTCCTGACTTTC. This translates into CASSIRGGGANVLTF. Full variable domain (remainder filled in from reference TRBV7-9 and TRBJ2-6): DTGVSQNPRHKITKRGQNVTFRCDPISEHNRLYWYRQTLGQGPEFLTYFQNEAQLEKSRLLSDRFSAERPKGSFSTLEIQRTEQGDSAMYLCASSIRGGGANVLTFGAGSRLTVL.

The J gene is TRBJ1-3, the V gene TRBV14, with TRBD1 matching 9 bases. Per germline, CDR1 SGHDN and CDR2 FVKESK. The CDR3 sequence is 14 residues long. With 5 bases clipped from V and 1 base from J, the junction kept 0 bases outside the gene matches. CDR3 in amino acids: CASSDRGSGNTIYF. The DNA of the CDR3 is TGTGCCAGCAGCGACAGGGGGTCTGGAAACACCATATATTTT.

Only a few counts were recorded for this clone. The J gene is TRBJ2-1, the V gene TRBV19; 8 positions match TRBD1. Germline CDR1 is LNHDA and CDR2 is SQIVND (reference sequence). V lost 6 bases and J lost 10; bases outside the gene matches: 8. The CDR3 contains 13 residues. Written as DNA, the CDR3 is TGTGCCAGTAGCCAAGGACAGGGCTGGGAGCAGTTCTTC. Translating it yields CASSQGQGWEQFF.

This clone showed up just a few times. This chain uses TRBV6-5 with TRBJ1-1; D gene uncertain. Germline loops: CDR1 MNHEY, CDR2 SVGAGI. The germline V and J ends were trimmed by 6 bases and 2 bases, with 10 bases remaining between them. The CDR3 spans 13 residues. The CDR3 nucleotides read TGTGCCAGCAGCTTAGGACTCAACACTGAAGCTTTCTTT. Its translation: CASSLGLNTEAFF.

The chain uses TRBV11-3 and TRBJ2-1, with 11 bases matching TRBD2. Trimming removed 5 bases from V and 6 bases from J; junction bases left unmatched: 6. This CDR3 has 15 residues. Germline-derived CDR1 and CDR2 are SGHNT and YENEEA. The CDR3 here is CASSPLGTSGNEQFF. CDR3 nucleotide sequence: TGTGCCAGCAGCCCTCTCGGGACTAGCGGCAATGAGCAGTTCTTC.

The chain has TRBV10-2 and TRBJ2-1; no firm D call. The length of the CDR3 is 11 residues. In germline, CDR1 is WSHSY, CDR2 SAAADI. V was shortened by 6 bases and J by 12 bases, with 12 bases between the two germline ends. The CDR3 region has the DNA TGCGCCAGCAGATCGCCGGAGTTGCAGTTCTTC. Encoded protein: CASRSPELQFF.

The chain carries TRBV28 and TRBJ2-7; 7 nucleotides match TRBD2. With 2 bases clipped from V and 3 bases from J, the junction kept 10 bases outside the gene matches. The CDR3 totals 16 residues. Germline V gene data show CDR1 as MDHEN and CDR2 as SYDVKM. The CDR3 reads CASSLKVGGSLYEQYF. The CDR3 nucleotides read TGTGCCAGCAGTTTAAAGGTGGGCGGGAGTCTCTACGAGCAGTACTTC.

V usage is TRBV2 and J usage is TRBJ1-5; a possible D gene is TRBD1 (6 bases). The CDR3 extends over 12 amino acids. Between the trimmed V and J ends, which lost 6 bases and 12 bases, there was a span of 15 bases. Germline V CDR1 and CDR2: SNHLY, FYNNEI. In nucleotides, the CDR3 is TGTGCCAGCAGAAGTGCCAGGGGAAGCCAGCATTTT. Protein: CASRSARGSQHF.